The entry below describes one T cell receptor beta chain. The sample is drawn from a study of a mutant IDH1 vaccine in newly diagnosed glioma. Across the whole study: The treated group averaged about 44 years old and was 62.5% male, 37.5% female. The earlier regimen, radiotherapy, temozolomide, or both, was most often both.

Sequenced by immunoSEQ multiplex PCR; TCRdb stores in-frame clones only, minus some. This sample has 85,000 to 100,000 clones; about 87% occur once, and the top ten carry roughly 0.54%. The sample's time point: baseline, week 1 (first vaccination visit). Stated treatment: pre-vaccination baseline after standard-of-care therapy. V was clipped by 7 bases and J by 3 bases, with 8 bases between them. Per germline, CDR1 SGDLS and CDR2 YYNGEE. The CDR3 is made up of 11 amino acids. This clonotype originated in a woman aged 45-65 years with glioma. V and J are TRBV9 and TRBJ2-7, with D maybe TRBD1 (5 bases). The sequencing used PBMCs, collected from a glioma patient treated with radiotherapy, temozolomide or both. The CDR3 spells CASGTGYEQYF. The CDR3 coding sequence is TGTGCCAGCGGTACAGGCTACGAGCAGTACTTC.